Described below is a single TCR beta chain sequence and its context. Its target is not known. TCRdb's copy holds only in-frame clones and misses some; the assay was immunoSEQ multiplex PCR. The sample includes around 46,000 clones, 65% to 80% of them seen just once. This sample was taken from a study of vaccination effects on CD4 cells after COVID-19. As for the study in general: Antigen-specific CD4+ T cells expanded by the ViraFEST assay with viral peptide pools were then sequenced. Study observations and caveats: Convalescent patients were few in the study, and early post-infection timepoints were absent.

The authors isolated CD4+ T cells after roughly eleven days of culture. Subjects were given two BNT162b2 or mRNA-1273 vaccine doses. Having tested negative for nucleocapsid antibodies, the vaccine recipients showed no prior SARS-CoV-2 infection. This sequence originates from a human donor who received a COVID-19 vaccine. This specimen was CD4+ T cells from PBMCs cultured without peptide, taken after COVID-19 vaccination.

The CDR3 sequence is CASSYGGMNTEAFF. The CDR3 DNA reads as TGTGCCAGCAGTTATGGAGGGATGAACACTGAAGCTTTCTTT. The J gene is TRBJ1-1, the V gene TRBV6-6; D remains unclear. The germline V gene has CDR1 MNHNY and CDR2 SVGAGI (reference sequence). The CDR3 has 14 residues. V gave up 3 bases and J gave up 0 bases, with 8 bases separating them.